Below, one TCR beta chain is given with its context. Using its own MiXCR run on the 5' RACE reads, TCRdb lists one record per CDR3 protein. Among roughly 76,000 distinct CDR3 sequences listed, 12% were seen once. The sample originates from a study of early T cells in non-severe SARS-CoV-2 infection. V shed 2 bases, J shed 3 bases, and the junction held 3 bases outside the gene matches. This CDR3 is 15 amino acids long. Germline CDR1 reads MDHEN; CDR2 reads SYDVKM. The sequenced sample consisted of whole blood. This TCR was sampled from an adult who was a healthcare worker with PCR-confirmed SARS-CoV-2 infection or an uninfected control (not recorded which). The chain has TRBV28 and TRBJ2-2, with 7 bases lining up with TRBD2. CDR3 in DNA: TGTGCCAGCAGTTTAGCGGGAGTGGACACCGGGGAGCTGTTTTTT. Its protein is CASSLAGVDTGELFF.